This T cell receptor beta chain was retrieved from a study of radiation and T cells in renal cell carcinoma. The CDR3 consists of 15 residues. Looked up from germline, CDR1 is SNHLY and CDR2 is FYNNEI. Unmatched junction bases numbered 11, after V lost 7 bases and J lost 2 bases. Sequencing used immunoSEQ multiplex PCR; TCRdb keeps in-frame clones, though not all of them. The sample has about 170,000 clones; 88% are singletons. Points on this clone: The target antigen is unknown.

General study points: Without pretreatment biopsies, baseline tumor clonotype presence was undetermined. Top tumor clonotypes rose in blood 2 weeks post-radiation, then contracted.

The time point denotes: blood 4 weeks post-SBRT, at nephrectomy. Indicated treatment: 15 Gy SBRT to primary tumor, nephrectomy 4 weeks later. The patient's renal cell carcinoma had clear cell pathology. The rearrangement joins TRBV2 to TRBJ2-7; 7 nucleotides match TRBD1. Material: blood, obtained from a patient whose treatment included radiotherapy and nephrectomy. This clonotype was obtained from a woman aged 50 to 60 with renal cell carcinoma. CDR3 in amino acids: CASTQAGTATYEQYF. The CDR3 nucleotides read TGTGCCAGCACCCAAGCCGGGACAGCTACCTACGAGCAGTACTTC.